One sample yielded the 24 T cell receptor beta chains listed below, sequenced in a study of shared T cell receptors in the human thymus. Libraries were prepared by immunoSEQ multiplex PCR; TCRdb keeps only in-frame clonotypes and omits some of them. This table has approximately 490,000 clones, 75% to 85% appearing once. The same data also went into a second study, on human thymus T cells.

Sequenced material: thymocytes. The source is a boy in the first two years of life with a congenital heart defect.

The CDR3 DNA sequence: TGTGCCAGCAGCTTACGCAGCGGCGGACTGGGTGAAGCTTTCTTT. Protein product: CASSLRSGGLGEAFF. The chain recombines TRBV11-3 with TRBJ1-1, with D unresolved. V was shortened by 2 bases and J by 7 bases, with 17 bases between the two germline ends. This CDR3 is 15 amino acids long. Germline CDR1 reads SGHNT; CDR2 reads YENEEA.

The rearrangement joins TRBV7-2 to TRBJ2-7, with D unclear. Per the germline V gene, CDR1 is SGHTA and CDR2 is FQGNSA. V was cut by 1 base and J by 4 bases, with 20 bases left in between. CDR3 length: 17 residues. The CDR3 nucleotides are TGTGCCAGCAGCTTAGTGGAGCGAGGCTTTTTCTTTTACGAGCAGTACTTC. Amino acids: CASSLVERGFFFYEQYF.

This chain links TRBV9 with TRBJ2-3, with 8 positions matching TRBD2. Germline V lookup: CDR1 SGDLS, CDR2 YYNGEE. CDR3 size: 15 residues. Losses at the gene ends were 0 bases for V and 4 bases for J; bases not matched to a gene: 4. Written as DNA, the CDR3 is TGTGCCAGCAGCGTAGCAGCGGGAGCACCAGATACGCAGTATTTT. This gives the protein CASSVAAGAPDTQYF.

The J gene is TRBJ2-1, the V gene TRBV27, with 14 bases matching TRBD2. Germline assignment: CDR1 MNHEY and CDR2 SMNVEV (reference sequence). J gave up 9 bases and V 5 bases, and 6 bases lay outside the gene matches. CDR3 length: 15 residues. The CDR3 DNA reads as TGTGCCAGCAGTCCGGGACTAGCGGGAGTGGGTGAGCAGTTCTTC. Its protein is CASSPGLAGVGEQFF.

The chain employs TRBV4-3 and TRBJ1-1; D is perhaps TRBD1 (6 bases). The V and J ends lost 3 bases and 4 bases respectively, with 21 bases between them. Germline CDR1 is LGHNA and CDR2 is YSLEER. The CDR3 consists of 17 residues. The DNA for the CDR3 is TGCGCCAGCAGCCACCAGCCCTTCGACAGGCTGGGCACTGAAGCTTTCTTT. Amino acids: CASSHQPFDRLGTEAFF.

The CDR3 is CASSRTSGMTPYEQYF. The CDR3 coding sequence is TGCGCCAGCAGCCGGACTAGCGGGATGACCCCCTACGAGCAGTACTTC. The chain is built from TRBV4-3 and TRBJ2-7; 12 positions match TRBD2. This CDR3 region has 16 residues. The germline V gene encodes CDR1 LGHNA and CDR2 YSLEER. The V and J ends lost 4 bases and 2 bases, in that order; junction bases with no gene match: 6.

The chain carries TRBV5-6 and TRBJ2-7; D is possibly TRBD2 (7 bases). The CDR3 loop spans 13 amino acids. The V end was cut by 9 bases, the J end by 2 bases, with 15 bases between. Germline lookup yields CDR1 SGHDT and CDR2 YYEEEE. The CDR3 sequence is CATSGGATYEQYF. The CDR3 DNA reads TGTGCCACCAGTGGGGGGGCAACCTACGAGCAGTACTTC.

The CDR3 here is CASSLALAETAYGYTF. CDR3 bases: TGTGCCAGCAGCTTAGCCCTAGCTGAGACGGCATATGGCTACACCTTC. The rearrangement links TRBV7-2 to TRBJ1-2, with D uncertain. Germline V gene lookup returns CDR1 SGHTA and CDR2 FQGNSA. V was pared by 0 bases and J by 5 bases, with 16 bases between. CDR3 length equals 16 residues.

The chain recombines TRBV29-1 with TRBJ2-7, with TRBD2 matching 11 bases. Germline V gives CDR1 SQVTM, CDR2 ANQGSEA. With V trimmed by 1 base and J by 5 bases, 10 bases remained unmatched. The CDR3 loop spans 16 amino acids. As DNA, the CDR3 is TGCAGCGTTGAAGGGCCTAGCGGGAGGTCCCCCCACGAGCAGTACTTC. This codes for CSVEGPSGRSPHEQYF.

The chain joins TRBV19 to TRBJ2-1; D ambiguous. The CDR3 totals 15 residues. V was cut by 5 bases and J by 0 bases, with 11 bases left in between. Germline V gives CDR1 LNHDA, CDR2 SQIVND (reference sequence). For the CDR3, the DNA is TGTGCCAGTAGTGATCCACCTAGCTCCTACAATGAGCAGTTCTTC. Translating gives CASSDPPSSYNEQFF.

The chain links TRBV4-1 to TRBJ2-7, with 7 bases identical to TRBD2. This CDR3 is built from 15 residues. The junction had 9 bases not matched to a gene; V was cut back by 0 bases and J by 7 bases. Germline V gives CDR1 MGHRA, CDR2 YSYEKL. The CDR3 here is CASSQEGRVGGEQYF. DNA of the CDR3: TGCGCCAGCAGCCAAGAGGGGAGGGTGGGAGGGGAGCAGTACTTC.

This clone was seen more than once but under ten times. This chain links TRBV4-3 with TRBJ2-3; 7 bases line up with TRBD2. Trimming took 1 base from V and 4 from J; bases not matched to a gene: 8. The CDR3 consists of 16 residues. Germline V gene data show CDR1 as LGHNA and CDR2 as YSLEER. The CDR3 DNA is TGCGCCAGCAGCCAAGCGGCGGGAGAGGTTTCAGATACGCAGTATTTT. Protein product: CASSQAAGEVSDTQYF.

The CDR3 DNA reads TGTGCCAGCAGCCCGAGGTGGTCCGGATACTATGGCTACACCTTC. Encoded protein: CASSPRWSGYYGYTF. V and J are TRBV11-2 and TRBJ1-2, with unresolved D. Deletions cut 5 bases from V and 3 bases from J, with 16 bases between. CDR1 is SGHAT, CDR2 FQNNGV, per germline. This CDR3 region has 15 residues.

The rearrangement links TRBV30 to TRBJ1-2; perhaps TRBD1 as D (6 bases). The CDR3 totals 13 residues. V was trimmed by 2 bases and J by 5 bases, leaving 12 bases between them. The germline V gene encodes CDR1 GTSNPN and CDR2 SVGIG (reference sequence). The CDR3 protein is CAWSPRGQYGYTF. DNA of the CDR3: TGTGCCTGGAGTCCCCGAGGACAGTATGGCTACACCTTC.

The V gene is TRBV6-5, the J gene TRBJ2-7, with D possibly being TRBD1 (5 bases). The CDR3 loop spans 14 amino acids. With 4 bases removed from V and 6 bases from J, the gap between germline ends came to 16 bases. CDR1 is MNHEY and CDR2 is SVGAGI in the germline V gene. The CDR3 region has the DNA TGTGCCAGCAGTTCGTTACAGGACGGTAGCGAGCAGTACTTC. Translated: CASSSLQDGSEQYF.

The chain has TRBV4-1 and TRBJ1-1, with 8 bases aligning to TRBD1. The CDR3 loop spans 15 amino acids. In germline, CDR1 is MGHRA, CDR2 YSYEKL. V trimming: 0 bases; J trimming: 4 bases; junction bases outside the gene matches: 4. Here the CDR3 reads CASSQEGTGGTEAFF. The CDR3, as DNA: TGCGCCAGCAGCCAAGAAGGAACAGGGGGCACTGAAGCTTTCTTT.

CDR3 nucleotides: TGCAGCGTTGTGGTGCGAACTAGCGGACACACTTATTACGAGCAGTACTTC. This codes for CSVVVRTSGHTYYEQYF. The chain joins TRBV29-1 to TRBJ2-7; 8 positions agree with TRBD2. The CDR3 covers 17 residues. The ends lost 4 bases at V and 4 bases at J; junction bases unmatched: 18. CDR1 is SQVTM and CDR2 is ANQGSEA in the germline V gene.

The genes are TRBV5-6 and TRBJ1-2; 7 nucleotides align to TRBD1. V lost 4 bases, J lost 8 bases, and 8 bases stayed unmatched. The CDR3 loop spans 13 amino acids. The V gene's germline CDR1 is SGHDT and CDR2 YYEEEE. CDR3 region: CASSRTGSSGYTF. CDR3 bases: TGTGCCAGCAGCCGGACAGGCTCGAGCGGCTACACCTTC.

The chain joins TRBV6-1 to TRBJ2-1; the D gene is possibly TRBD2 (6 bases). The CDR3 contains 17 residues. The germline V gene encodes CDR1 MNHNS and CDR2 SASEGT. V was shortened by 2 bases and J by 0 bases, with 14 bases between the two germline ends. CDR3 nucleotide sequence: TGTGCCAGCAGTGAATACGGGGACTCGAGCTCCTACAATGAGCAGTTCTTC. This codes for CASSEYGDSSSYNEQFF.

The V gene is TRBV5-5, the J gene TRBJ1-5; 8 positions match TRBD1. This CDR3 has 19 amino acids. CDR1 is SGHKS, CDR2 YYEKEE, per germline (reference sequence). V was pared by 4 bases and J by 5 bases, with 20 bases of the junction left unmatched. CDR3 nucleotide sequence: TGTGCCAGCAGCCCGGACAGGGCGGCGAGTCCCAGCCCCGATCAGCCCCAGCATTTT. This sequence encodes CASSPDRAASPSPDQPQHF.

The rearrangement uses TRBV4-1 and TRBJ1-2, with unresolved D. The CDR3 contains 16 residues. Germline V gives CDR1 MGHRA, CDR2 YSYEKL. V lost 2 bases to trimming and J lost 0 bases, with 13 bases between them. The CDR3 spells CASSQPSSITNYGYTF. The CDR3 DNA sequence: TGCGCCAGCAGCCAACCCTCATCTATTACTAACTATGGCTACACCTTC.

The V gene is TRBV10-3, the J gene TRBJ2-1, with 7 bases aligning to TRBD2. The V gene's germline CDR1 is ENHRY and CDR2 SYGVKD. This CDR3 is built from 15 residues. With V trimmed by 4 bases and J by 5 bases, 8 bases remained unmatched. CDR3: CAISAIGLDDNEQFF. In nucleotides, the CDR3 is TGTGCCATCAGTGCGATTGGACTAGACGACAATGAGCAGTTCTTC.

CDR3 bases: TGTGCCAGCAGTCCAGGAACAGGGGGCGGGGGCACTGAAGCTTTCTTT. Protein product: CASSPGTGGGGTEAFF. V usage is TRBV27 and J usage is TRBJ1-1; TRBD1 matches 9 bases. CDR3 length: 16 residues. With 5 bases clipped from V and 4 bases from J, the junction kept 11 bases outside the gene matches. Germline CDR1 and CDR2: MNHEY and SMNVEV (reference sequence).

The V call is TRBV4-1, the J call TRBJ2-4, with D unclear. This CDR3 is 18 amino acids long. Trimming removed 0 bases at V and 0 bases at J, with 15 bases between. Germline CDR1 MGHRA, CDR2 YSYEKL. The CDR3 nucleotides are TGCGCCAGCAGCCAAGACCCGGCCGGGTTTCTAGCCAAAAACATTCAGTACTTC. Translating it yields CASSQDPAGFLAKNIQYF.